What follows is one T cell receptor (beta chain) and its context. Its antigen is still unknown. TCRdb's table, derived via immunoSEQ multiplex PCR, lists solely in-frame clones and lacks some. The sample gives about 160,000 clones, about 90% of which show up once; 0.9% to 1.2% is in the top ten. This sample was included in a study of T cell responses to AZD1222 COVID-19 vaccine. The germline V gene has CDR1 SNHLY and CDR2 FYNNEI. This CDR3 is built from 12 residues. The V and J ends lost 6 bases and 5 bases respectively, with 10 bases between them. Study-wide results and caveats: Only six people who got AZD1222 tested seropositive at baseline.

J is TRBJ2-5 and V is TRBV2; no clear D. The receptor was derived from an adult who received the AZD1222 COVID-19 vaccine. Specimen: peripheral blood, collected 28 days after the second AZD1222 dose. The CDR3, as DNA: TGTGCCAGCAGCACGTATATTGAGACCCAGTACTTC. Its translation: CASSTYIETQYF. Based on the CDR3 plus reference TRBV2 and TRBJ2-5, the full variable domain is EPEVTQTPSHQVTQMGQEVILRCVPISNHLYFYWYRQILGQKVEFLVSFYNNEISEKSEIFDDQFSVERPDGSNFTLKIRSTKLEDSAMYFCASSTYIETQYFGPGTRLLVL.